The present TCR beta chain was sequenced within a study of T cells after yellow fever vaccination. Study-wide findings and caveats: Relatively few clonotypes were ones that appeared in both CD4 and CD8 compartments. Once the booster was given, most primary-vaccination clones reappeared, at over 95% for CD4 and roughly 86% for CD8. The presence of abundant clonotypes contaminating from the bulk population was possible in FACS-sorted repertoires.

V was trimmed by 5 bases and J by 2 bases, leaving 14 bases between them. Per the germline V gene, CDR1 is WSHSY and CDR2 is SAAADI. CDR3 length equals 15 residues. TCR cDNA was made by 5'RACE template switching, adding a universal primer site and UMIs. A single record per CDR3 protein comes from TCRdb applying MiXCR to the 5' RACE reads. This sample has 150,000 to 200,000 distinct CDR3 sequences; over 7% occur once, and the top ten carry roughly a third. This clonotype was observed a handful of times. The antigen remains unidentified. This TCR came from a young man who received the YFV17D yellow fever vaccine. The starting material was CD8+ T cells sorted from PBMCs, obtained 45 days after the yellow fever booster vaccination. The rearrangement links TRBV10-2 to TRBJ2-3, with D tentatively TRBD2 (5 bases). CDR3 loop: CASSSLGENTDTQYF. The CDR3, as DNA: TGCGCCAGCAGTTCCTTGGGAGAAAACACAGATACGCAGTATTTT.